The source of this T cell receptor beta chain is a study of monozygotic twins with inflammatory bowel disease (dated by TCRdb to the late 2010s). About the study as a whole: The full study comprised 28 monozygotic twin pairs: nine German pairs (four IBD-concordant, five IBD-discordant) and 19 IBD-discordant Danish pairs. Each individual had, on average, about 151 000 unique TCRalpha sequences and 181 000 unique TCRbeta sequences available for analysis. The search for disease-associated traits relied mainly on comparing, within discordant pairs, IBD patients with their genetically identical healthy co-twins. Summary of the overall study and its limitations: Because patients were on differing immunosuppressive treatments, the repertoires may have picked up extra background noise and inter-individual variability. No single strong signal or clonotype linked to IBD turned up in the results, so the idea that one exists was not supported. Different T cell subtypes could not be distinguished in the analysis. IBD patients had lower TCRbeta repertoire diversity, measured by the inverse Simpson index, than their healthy co-twins. Repertoire similarity did not differ between concordant and discordant twins, which could be due to limited statistical power. Compared with healthy twins, IBD patients shared fewer clonotypes with other individuals, and the difference was most pronounced in patients with signs of disease activity.

The CDR3 sequence holds 17 residues, the cysteine and phenylalanine included. No DNA was logged. As encoded in the germline V gene, CDR1 is SGHTA while CDR2 is FQGNSA. From each donor, a roughly 2.3 ml peripheral blood sample was drawn into PAXgene tubes and stored at -80 degrees C. Without any T cell sorting, total RNA was extracted from whole blood using the PAXgene blood miRNA kit on an automated QIAcube. Peripheral blood from monozygotic twin pairs, either concordant or discordant for inflammatory bowel disease, underwent deep TCRalpha and TCRbeta repertoire profiling that used unique molecular barcoding. Smoking habits were recorded for all twin pairs, and each individual was classified as a current, former or never smoker. Library preparation employed 5' RACE. For each TCR library, approximately 4,000 ng of total RNA was used. cDNA was synthesized with SMARTScribe reverse transcriptase in eight separate reactions per sample. During cDNA synthesis, template switching was used to introduce unique molecular identifiers that contained a 6-nucleotide sample barcode. Amplification of TCRalpha and TCRbeta cDNA involved two nested PCRs of 16 and 9 cycles, and each PCR was followed by bead purification. Before amplification, cDNA was treated with uracil DNA-glycosylase and purified using the QIAquick PCR purification kit. In the second PCR, Illumina TruSeq-compatible adapters and sample-specific barcodes were added. TapeStation and Qubit were used to check library quality and concentration, and around 4.7 ng of each library was pooled. Sequencing of the pooled libraries was done on an Illumina HiSeq2500 single-index Rapid Run using custom sequencing primers and 2 x 100 bp reads. For the original study's pipeline: MiGEC version 1.2.6 was used for UMI-based consensus assembly to correct PCR and sequencing errors. MiXCR version 2.1.1 handled V(D)J alignment, clonotype assembly and CDR3 extraction. To normalise gene usage, clonotype sharing and MAIT/NKT TCR abundance, the top 1000, 10 000 and 20 000 clonotypes in each sample were analysed. After downsampling to 27 000 UMIs, diversity was calculated as the inverse Simpson index using the vegan R package. Paired Mann-Whitney U tests on discordant twin pairs were used, with Benjamini-Hochberg multiple-testing correction. Following TCRdb reprocessing, every CDR3 protein sequence forms one entry, and DNA is not provided. The V and J calls, along with clone size, are taken from TCRdb and not from the paper's own processing. The sample's table lists a count of more than 350,000 distinct CDR3 sequences. The top ten hold roughly 2.3% of the sample.

To note about this clonotype: Its recognized antigen is unknown.

Rearrangement joined TRBV7-2 to TRBJ2-1; TCRdb's D call of TRBD2 is untestable without DNA. The clonotype originates from a human donor with ulcerative colitis or Crohn's disease, or a healthy co-twin of an affected twin (not recorded which). The sequenced sample was blood. CDR3 sequence: CASSPQAGAYSGNEQFF.